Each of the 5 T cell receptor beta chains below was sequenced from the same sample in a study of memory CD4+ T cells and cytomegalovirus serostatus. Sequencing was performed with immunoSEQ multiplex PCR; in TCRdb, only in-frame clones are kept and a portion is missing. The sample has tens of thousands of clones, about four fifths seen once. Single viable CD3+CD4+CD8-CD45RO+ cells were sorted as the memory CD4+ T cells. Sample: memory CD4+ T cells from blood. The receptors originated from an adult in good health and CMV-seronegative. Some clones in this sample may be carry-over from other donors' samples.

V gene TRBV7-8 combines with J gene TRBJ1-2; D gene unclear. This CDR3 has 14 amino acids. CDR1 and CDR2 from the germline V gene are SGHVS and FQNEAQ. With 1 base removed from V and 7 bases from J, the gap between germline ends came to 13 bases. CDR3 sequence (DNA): TGTGCCAGCAGCTTAGGGCATAGCGTAGGTGGCTACACCTTC. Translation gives CASSLGHSVGGYTF.

The DNA for the CDR3 is TGTGCCAGCAGCCGGAGCGCCGGGACTAGTTTCTCCTACGAGCAGTACTTC. As protein: CASSRSAGTSFSYEQYF. The rearrangement links TRBV28 to TRBJ2-7; TRBD2 matches 8 bases. With V trimmed by 6 bases and J by 0 bases, 13 bases remained unmatched. The CDR3 has 17 residues. The germline V gene encodes CDR1 MDHEN and CDR2 SYDVKM.

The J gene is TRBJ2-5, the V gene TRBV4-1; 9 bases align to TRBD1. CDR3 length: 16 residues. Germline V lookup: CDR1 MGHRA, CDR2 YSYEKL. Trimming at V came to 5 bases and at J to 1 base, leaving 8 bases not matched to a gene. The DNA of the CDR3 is TGCGCCAGCAGCGCATTCAACAGGGGGCTCCAAGAGACCCAGTACTTC. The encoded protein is CASSAFNRGLQETQYF.

The CDR3 spells CASSLRPGQGAKGYTF. In DNA form, the CDR3 reads TGTGCCAGCAGTTTACGCCCGGGACAGGGGGCAAAAGGCTACACCTTC. The chain couples TRBV28 to TRBJ1-2; TRBD1 agrees at 12 bases. The germline gives CDR1 MDHEN, CDR2 SYDVKM. There are 16 residues in the CDR3. V lost 2 bases and J lost 8; bases outside the gene matches: 9.

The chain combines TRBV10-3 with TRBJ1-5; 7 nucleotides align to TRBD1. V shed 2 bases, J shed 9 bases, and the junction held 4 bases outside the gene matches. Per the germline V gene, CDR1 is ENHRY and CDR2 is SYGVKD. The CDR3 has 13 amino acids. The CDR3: CAISEPGGVPQHF. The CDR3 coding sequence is TGTGCCATCAGTGAGCCAGGGGGGGTGCCCCAGCATTTT.